A selection of T cell receptor beta chains follows, all from one sample in a study of blood T cell repertoires in COVID-19. Libraries were prepared by immunoSEQ multiplex PCR; TCRdb keeps only in-frame clonotypes and omits some of them. Here the sample spans about 260,000 clones, approximately 87% being singletons. Sequencing was done on a sample of peripheral blood. The receptor source for this set is a woman in her thirties or forties who had recovered from COVID-19. Each CDR3 is given with its conserved first and last residue. The order of the fields is CDR3 DNA, CDR3 protein, CDR3 length, D gene, clone size, V gene, J gene. A D gene is named only where the DNA matches it firmly. Not all rows give a size; the values are once, few, many and, for expanded clones, a class.

TGTGCCAGCAGCTCCGGACAGCCCTATGGCTACACCTTC	CASSSGQPYGYTF	13	-	-	TRBV7-8	TRBJ1-2
TGTGCCAGCAGCCTAACCGGACAGGGGGCCTACGAGCAGTACTTC	CASSLTGQGAYEQYF	15	TRBD1	-	TRBV4-2	TRBJ2-7
TGTGCCAGCAGCTCATCTCTCACCTCCCGCCGGGGACAAGAGACCCAGTACTTC	CASSSSLTSRRGQETQYF	18	-	-	TRBV11-2	TRBJ2-5
TGCGCCAGCAGCTTGTCCAGGATGAACACTGAAGCTTTCTTT	CASSLSRMNTEAFF	14	-	-	TRBV5-1	TRBJ1-1
TGTGCCAGCAGCTTAGACGCAGGAGGGTATGATGGCTACACCTTC	CASSLDAGGYDGYTF	15	-	-	TRBV11-2	TRBJ1-2
TGTGCCAGCTCACCATCAGGGGCCTATGGCTACACCTTC	CASSPSGAYGYTF	13	-	few	TRBV18	TRBJ1-2
TGCGCCAGCAGCCAAGCGGGGGTGTATGGCTACACCTTC	CASSQAGVYGYTF	13	-	-	TRBV4-3	TRBJ1-2
TGTGCCAGCAGTTACGGGGCTACAGGCAAAAACATTCAGTACTTC	CASSYGATGKNIQYF	15	-	-	TRBV6-2/TRBV6-3	TRBJ2-4
TGTGCCAGCAGCCAGGACAGCCTAGGCTACACCTTC	CASSQDSLGYTF	12	-	-	TRBV7-8	TRBJ1-2
TGTGCCAGCAGCCTATACACAGATACGCAGTATTTT	CASSLYTDTQYF	12	-	-	TRBV3-1/TRBV3-2	TRBJ2-3
TGTGCCAGCAGCTTGGGGACAGGGGGCGATCCCCAGCATTTT	CASSLGTGGDPQHF	14	TRBD1	-	TRBV7-8	TRBJ1-5
TGCGCCAGCAGCCAAGTGACAGGGGTTGGCGAGCAGTACTTC	CASSQVTGVGEQYF	14	TRBD1	-	TRBV4-1	TRBJ2-7
TGTGCCAGCAGGCTGGGGACAGGGAGCTCACCCCTCCACTTT	CASRLGTGSSPLHF	14	TRBD1	few	TRBV6-5	TRBJ1-6
TGTGCCAGCAGCAGCCGCGGGGGGGCGGGCGAGCAGTACTTC	CASSSRGGAGEQYF	14	TRBD2	once	TRBV5-6	TRBJ2-7
TGCGCCAGCAGCCCCAGGGGACAGGGGGCGTCTGAGCAGTACTTC	CASSPRGQGASEQYF	15	TRBD1	-	TRBV5-1	TRBJ2-7
TGTGCCAGCAGCAAACGACAGAGAGCTGGAAACACCATATATTTT	CASSKRQRAGNTIYF	15	-	-	TRBV13	TRBJ1-3
TGTGCCAGTAGTTTAGGGGACAGGGGGCTCAACACTGAAGCTTTCTTT	CASSLGDRGLNTEAFF	16	TRBD1	once	TRBV19	TRBJ1-1
TGCGCCAGCAGCCCCCGGGGGGCGTCGTACGAGCAGTACTTC	CASSPRGASYEQYF	14	-	-	TRBV5-1	TRBJ2-7
TGCGCCAGCAGCCAAGAGCCTCAGTCTGGAAACACCATATATTTT	CASSQEPQSGNTIYF	15	-	-	TRBV4-3	TRBJ1-3
TGTGCCAGTAGTATAGTTGGGTTGGGCGATACGCAGTATTTT	CASSIVGLGDTQYF	14	-	-	TRBV19	TRBJ2-3
TGTGCCAGCAGCGTTGGGCCACCAATCGGGGGACCCTTGAGACAAGAGACCCAGTACTTC	CASSVGPPIGGPLRQETQYF	20	-	-	TRBV9	TRBJ2-5
TGTGCCAGCTCATCGGTCAGGGGGCTCCCTGGGGCCAACGTCCTGACTTTC	CASSSVRGLPGANVLTF	17	TRBD1	-	TRBV18	TRBJ2-6
TGTGCCAGTAGTATAGAGGGCCTATGGGGCAATCAGCCCCAGCATTTT	CASSIEGLWGNQPQHF	16	-	-	TRBV19	TRBJ1-5
TGTGCCAGCAGGGCGGAGTCCGCGGCCAACGTCCTGACTTTC	CASRAESAANVLTF	14	-	-	TRBV2	TRBJ2-6
TGTGCCAGCAGCCGAGACAGGGGGCCTTGGGATGAGCAGTTCTTC	CASSRDRGPWDEQFF	15	TRBD1	few	TRBV6-2/TRBV6-3	TRBJ2-1
TGCGCCAGCAGCTTGAATGGGGGGGCTTTTGGAAACACCATATATTTT	CASSLNGGAFGNTIYF	16	-	-	TRBV5-1	TRBJ1-3
TGCGCCAGCAGCTTGGGACAGGGGGCAGATACGCAGTATTTT	CASSLGQGADTQYF	14	TRBD1	-	TRBV5-1	TRBJ2-3
TGTGCCACCAGCAGAGATGGGAGGATACTCGGAAACACCATATATTTT	CATSRDGRILGNTIYF	16	-	-	TRBV15	TRBJ1-3
TGTGCCAGCACCATGAAGCTCGTCGAAGGACTCTACACCTTC	CASTMKLVEGLYTF	14	-	-	TRBV6-5	TRBJ1-2
TGTGCCAGCAGTTCAAACCAGGGGAGATTCGGCTACACCTTC	CASSSNQGRFGYTF	14	-	-	TRBV27	TRBJ1-2
TGCGCCAGCAGTGAAGATGTTAGTAACTGGGCTTTCTTT	CASSEDVSNWAFF	13	-	once	TRBV10-1	TRBJ1-1
TGTGCCAGCAGTTTATACTACGAGCAGTACTTC	CASSLYYEQYF	11	-	-	TRBV6-2/TRBV6-3	TRBJ2-7
TGTGCCACCAGCAGAAGTACCGGGACAGGGGGCTCCTACGAGCAGTACTTC	CATSRSTGTGGSYEQYF	17	TRBD1	-	TRBV15	TRBJ2-7
TGTGCCAGCAGCCCCGGGACAGATCTTAATGAAAAACTGTTTTTT	CASSPGTDLNEKLFF	15	TRBD1	-	TRBV6-5	TRBJ1-4
TGTGCCAGCACAGAAGACCAGGGGCACTATGGCTACACCTTC	CASTEDQGHYGYTF	14	-	-	TRBV2	TRBJ1-2
TGTGCCAGCAGTTACATTGGACTAGCGGGGCAACTTATCTCCTACGAGCAGTACTTC	CASSYIGLAGQLISYEQYF	19	TRBD2	once	TRBV6-2/TRBV6-3	TRBJ2-7
TGTGCCAGTAGTTGGGGACAGGTGTCGGTAGAAGCTTTCTTT	CASSWGQVSVEAFF	14	TRBD1	-	TRBV19	TRBJ1-1
TGTGCCAGCAGCGACGGGGGGCGGAACACCGGGGAGCTGTTTTTT	CASSDGGRNTGELFF	15	-	-	TRBV16	TRBJ2-2
TGTGCCAGCAGACCCACACGCTCTGGAAACACCATATATTTT	CASRPTRSGNTIYF	14	-	-	TRBV7-9	TRBJ1-3
TGTGCCAGCAGTCCTACAGGGGCGAACACTGAAGCTTTCTTT	CASSPTGANTEAFF	14	TRBD1	-	TRBV9	TRBJ1-1
TGCGCCAGCAGCTTGGTTCACAACTCCTACAATGAGCAGTTCTTC	CASSLVHNSYNEQFF	15	-	once	TRBV5-1	TRBJ2-1
TGTGCCAGCAGCCAGGGGGGCTGGGAAAAACTGTTTTTT	CASSQGGWEKLFF	13	TRBD1	-	TRBV6-5	TRBJ1-4
TGTGCCAGCTCACCCAGGGGGCGCTACCGGGGTGAAGCTTTCTTT	CASSPRGRYRGEAFF	15	TRBD1	-	TRBV18	TRBJ1-1
TGTGCCAGCAGCACAATGAGCCAGGGGGATGAGTTCTTC	CASSTMSQGDEFF	13	TRBD1	-	TRBV6-5	TRBJ2-1
TGTGCCAGCAGCTTAGTGGCAGGGTTTCCTGAGCAGTTCTTC	CASSLVAGFPEQFF	14	-	-	TRBV11-2	TRBJ2-1
TGTGCCAGCAGCCCTTGGACAGGGGCGGGAGAAAAACTGTTTTTT	CASSPWTGAGEKLFF	15	TRBD1	once	TRBV7-8	TRBJ1-4
TGTGCCACCAGGGAGGGGACCAGCACAGATACGCAGTATTTT	CATREGTSTDTQYF	14	-	-	TRBV15	TRBJ2-3